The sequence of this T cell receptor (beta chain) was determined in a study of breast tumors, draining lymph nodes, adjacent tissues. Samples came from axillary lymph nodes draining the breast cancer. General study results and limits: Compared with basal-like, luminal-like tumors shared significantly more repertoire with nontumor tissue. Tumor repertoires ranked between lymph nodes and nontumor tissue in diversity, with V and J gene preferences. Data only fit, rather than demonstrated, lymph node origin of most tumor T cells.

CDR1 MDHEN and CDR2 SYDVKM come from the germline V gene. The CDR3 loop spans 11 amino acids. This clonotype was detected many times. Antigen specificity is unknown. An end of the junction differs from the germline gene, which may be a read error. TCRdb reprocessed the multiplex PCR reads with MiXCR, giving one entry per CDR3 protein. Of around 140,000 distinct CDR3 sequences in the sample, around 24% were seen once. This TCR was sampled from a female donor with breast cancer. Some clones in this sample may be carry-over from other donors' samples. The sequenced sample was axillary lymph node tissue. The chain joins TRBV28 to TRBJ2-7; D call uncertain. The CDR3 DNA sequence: TGTGCCAGCAGTCTATGGGGCGAGCAGTACTTC. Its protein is CASSLWGEQYF.